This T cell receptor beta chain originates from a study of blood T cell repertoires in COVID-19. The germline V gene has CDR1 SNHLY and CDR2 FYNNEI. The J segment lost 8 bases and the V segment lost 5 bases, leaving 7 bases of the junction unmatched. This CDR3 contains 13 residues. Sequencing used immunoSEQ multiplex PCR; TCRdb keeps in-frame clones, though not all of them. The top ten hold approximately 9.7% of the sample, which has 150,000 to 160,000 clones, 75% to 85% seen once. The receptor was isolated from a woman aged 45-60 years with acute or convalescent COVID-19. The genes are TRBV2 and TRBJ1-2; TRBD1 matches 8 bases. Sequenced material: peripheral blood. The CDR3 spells CASSRGTGYGYTF. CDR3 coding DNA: TGTGCCAGCAGTCGAGGGACAGGCTACGGCTACACCTTC.